One sample yielded the 20 T cell receptor beta chains listed below, sequenced in a study of radiotherapy plus CTLA-4 blockade in lung cancer. Only in-frame clones appear in the TCRdb table, and some are missing; sequencing was by immunoSEQ multiplex PCR. The sample lists some 40,000 clones, approximately 77% occurring once. The sequencing here drew on peripheral blood, taken from a patient treated with radiotherapy plus ipilimumab. The receptors derive from a human donor with non-small cell lung cancer whose response to radiotherapy plus ipilimumab could not be evaluated.

The genes are TRBV2 and TRBJ2-5; 14 nucleotides match TRBD2. Germline lookup yields CDR1 SNHLY and CDR2 FYNNEI. V was clipped by 5 bases and J by 7 bases; unmatched bases: 3. The CDR3 loop spans 14 amino acids. The CDR3 DNA reads as TGTGCCAGCAGTATGACTAGCGGGGGGGCGACCCAGTACTTC. Translating gives CASSMTSGGATQYF. Drawing the rest from reference TRBV2 and TRBJ2-5, the complete variable domain is EPEVTQTPSHQVTQMGQEVILRCVPISNHLYFYWYRQILGQKVEFLVSFYNNEISEKSEIFDDQFSVERPDGSNFTLKIRSTKLEDSAMYFCASSMTSGGATQYFGPGTRLLVL.

The chain is built from TRBV15 and TRBJ2-3; no clear D gene. This CDR3 spans 14 amino acids. Germline CDR1 and CDR2: LNHNV and YYDKDF (reference sequence). V was trimmed by 1 base and J by 2 bases, leaving 7 bases between them. The CDR3 DNA reads as TGTGCCACCAGCAGAGGGCAGGTCACAGATACGCAGTATTTT. It encodes CATSRGQVTDTQYF.

This chain joins TRBV7-7 and TRBJ2-7; 9 bases match TRBD1. J was trimmed by 6 bases and V by 5 bases; bases with no gene match: 8. This CDR3 region has 14 residues. Germline lookup yields CDR1 SSHAT and CDR2 FNYEAQ (reference sequence). This CDR3 reads CASSPGQGLGEQYF. For the CDR3, the DNA is TGTGCCAGCAGCCCAGGACAGGGGTTAGGCGAGCAGTACTTC. Looking up the rest from reference TRBV7-7 and TRBJ2-7 gives the full variable domain: GAGVSQSPRYKVTKRGQDVTLRCDPISSHATLYWYQQALGQGPEFLTYFNYEAQPDKSGLPSDRFSAERPEGSISTLTIQRTEQRDSAMYRCASSPGQGLGEQYFGPGTRLTVT.

This clone was seen a single time. The J gene is TRBJ2-7, the V gene TRBV5-8; D is ambiguous. The CDR3 totals 15 residues. Trimming stripped 4 bases from V and 2 bases from J, with 16 bases between. CDR1 is SGHTS and CDR2 is YDEGEE in the germline V gene. The CDR3 DNA reads as TGTGCCAGCAGCCTACGATCGAGCCCCCCCTACGAGCAGTACTTC. Translation: CASSLRSSPPYEQYF.

This clone has just a few counts. The J gene is TRBJ1-3, the V gene TRBV5-8; unclear D gene. Germline CDR1 and CDR2: SGHTS and YDEGEE. The CDR3 length is 13 residues. Trimming pared 4 bases from V and 8 bases from J, leaving 13 bases between. The CDR3 coding sequence is TGTGCCAGCAGCGTTATCAGAGGCCACACCATATATTTT. Its translation: CASSVIRGHTIYF. Full variable domain (remainder filled in from reference TRBV5-8 and TRBJ1-3): EAGVTQSPTHLIKTRGQQATLRCSPISGHTSVYWYQQALGLGLQFLLWYDEGEERNRGNFPPRFSGRQFPNYSSELNVNALELEDSALYLCASSVIRGHTIYFGEGSWLTVV.

The chain links TRBV7-2 to TRBJ1-2; no reliable D call. This CDR3 comprises 14 residues. Germline lookup yields CDR1 SGHTA and CDR2 FQGNSA. V dropped 1 base and J dropped 6 bases, with 12 bases sitting between them. The CDR3 DNA reads as TGTGCCAGCAGCTTAGGGGAGGGTCGGAATGGCTACACCTTC. Its protein is CASSLGEGRNGYTF. Full variable domain (outside the CDR3, taken from reference TRBV7-2 and TRBJ1-2): GAGVSQSPSNKVTEKGKDVELRCDPISGHTALYWYRQSLGQGLEFLIYFQGNSAPDKSGLPSDRFSAERTGGSVSTLTIQRTQQEDSAVYLCASSLGEGRNGYTFGSGTRLTVV.

The chain links TRBV6-5 to TRBJ2-7, with 15 nucleotides matching TRBD2. CDR3 length equals 13 residues. The V segment lost 8 bases and the J segment 4 bases; nucleotides outside the gene matches: 0. Germline V gives CDR1 MNHEY, CDR2 SVGAGI. CDR3 protein: CASGTSGRYEQYF. CDR3 nucleotide sequence: TGTGCCAGCGGGACTAGCGGGAGGTACGAGCAGTACTTC.

This CDR3 reads CASSLDHNNSPLHF. The CDR3, as DNA: TGCGCCAGCAGCTTGGACCACAATAATTCACCCCTCCACTTT. The rearrangement links TRBV5-1 to TRBJ1-6; no definite D call. This CDR3 has 14 residues. Trimming took 0 bases from V and 5 from J, leaving 6 bases between them. Germline V lookup: CDR1 SGHRS, CDR2 YFSETQ.

V is TRBV7-3 and J is TRBJ2-6; D possibly corresponds to TRBD2 (5 bases). The germline CDR1 and CDR2 sequences are SGHTA and FQGTGA. Trimming removed 5 bases at V and 4 bases at J, with 18 bases between. The CDR3 totals 17 residues. The CDR3 here is CASSNPLGSEGANVLTF. CDR3 coding DNA: TGTGCCAGCAGCAACCCACTAGGATCGGAAGGGGCCAACGTCCTGACTTTC.

This clone was recorded a few times. The rearrangement uses TRBV4-3 and TRBJ2-7, with 12 positions matching TRBD1. The V segment lost 5 bases and the J segment 4 bases; nucleotides outside the gene matches: 6. Germline CDR1 reads LGHNA; CDR2 reads YSLEER. This CDR3 spans 15 amino acids. CDR3 in amino acids: CASSRDRGLYYEQYF. DNA of the CDR3: TGCGCCAGCAGCAGGGACAGGGGGCTGTATTACGAGCAGTACTTC.

The V and J genes are TRBV19 and TRBJ2-7, with TRBD2 identical over 14 bases. Germline CDR1 and CDR2: LNHDA and SQIVND (reference sequence). This CDR3 has 21 amino acids. V gave up 0 bases and J gave up 3 bases; unmatched junction bases: 16. DNA of the CDR3: TGTGCCAGTAGTATAGATTCCCGGACTAGCGGGGGGAAAAGGGAGATCTACGAGCAGTACTTC. It specifies CASSIDSRTSGGKREIYEQYF. The full variable domain, its missing parts supplied by reference TRBV19 and TRBJ2-7, is DGGITQSPKYLFRKEGQNVTLSCEQNLNHDAMYWYRQDPGQGLRLIYYSQIVNDFQKGDIAEGYSVSREKKESFPLTVTSAQKNPTAFYLCASSIDSRTSGGKREIYEQYFGPGTRLTVT.

This clone was picked up a small number of times. The gene calls are TRBV5-5 and TRBJ2-3, with D unclear. Trimming stripped 3 bases from V and 3 bases from J, with 5 bases between. Germline V gene data show CDR1 as SGHKS and CDR2 as YYEKEE (reference sequence). The CDR3 runs 12 residues. The CDR3 DNA follows: TGTGCCAGCAGCTATCAGACAGATACGCAGTATTTT. Its protein product is CASSYQTDTQYF.

The genes are TRBV5-1 and TRBJ2-5, with 8 bases lining up with TRBD2. This CDR3 has 15 amino acids. Germline V gene lookup returns CDR1 SGHRS and CDR2 YFSETQ. Unmatched junction bases numbered 7, after V lost 5 bases and J lost 1 base. This chain's CDR3 is CASRVGTSPQETQYF. CDR3 DNA sequence: TGCGCCAGCAGAGTGGGGACTAGTCCCCAAGAGACCCAGTACTTC. The variable domain in full, with the rest retrieved from reference TRBV5-1 and TRBJ2-5, is KAGVTQTPRYLIKTRGQQVTLSCSPISGHRSVSWYQQTPGQGLQFLFEYFSETQRNKGNFPGRFSGRQFSNSRSEMNVSTLELGDSALYLCASRVGTSPQETQYFGPGTRLLVL.

V usage is TRBV4-3 and J usage is TRBJ2-1; no clear D. V shed 0 bases and J shed 5 bases, with 8 bases lying between them. CDR3 length: 14 amino acids. Germline CDR1 is LGHNA and CDR2 is YSLEER. CDR3 sequence reads: CASSQDSLNNEQFF. The CDR3 DNA reads TGCGCCAGCAGCCAAGATTCACTAAACAATGAGCAGTTCTTC.

For this clone: Germline is not matched at one junction end, which may reflect a read error. This rearrangement joins TRBV7-6 to TRBJ1-2; TRBD1 matches 7 bases. Germline CDR1 reads SGHVS; CDR2 reads FNYEAQ. This CDR3 comprises 14 residues. In nucleotides, the CDR3 is TGTGCCAACAGCTTACAACAGGGGAACTATGGCTACACCTTC. This gives the protein CANSLQQGNYGYTF.

The chain employs TRBV5-6 and TRBJ2-7; perhaps TRBD2 as D (5 bases). The germline gives CDR1 SGHDT, CDR2 YYEEEE. This CDR3 is 15 amino acids long. V was clipped by 1 base and J by 3 bases, with 14 bases between them. The DNA for the CDR3 is TGTGCCAGCAGCTTGAGCGGAGCAGTTAACTACGAGCAGTACTTC. Protein sequence: CASSLSGAVNYEQYF. Filled out from reference TRBV5-6 and TRBJ2-7, the complete variable domain reads DAGVTQSPTHLIKTRGQQVTLRCSPKSGHDTVSWYQQALGQGPQFIFQYYEEEERQRGNFPDRFSGHQFPNYSSELNVNALLLGDSALYLCASSLSGAVNYEQYFGPGTRLTVT.

The chain is built from TRBV29-1 and TRBJ2-1; TRBD2 aligns across 9 bases. J was trimmed by 6 bases and V by 7 bases; bases with no gene match: 19. There are 17 residues in the CDR3. CDR1 and CDR2 from the germline V gene are SQVTM and ANQGSEA. The CDR3 DNA is TGCAGCGGAATTTCCCCCTTGATGGCGGGGGGGGCCAATGAGCAGTTCTTC. Translating it yields CSGISPLMAGGANEQFF.

Details on this clone: The CDR3 does not end in the conserved phenylalanine or tryptophan, so this is likely a read error. It is unclear where the CDR3 begins or ends on the DNA, so no DNA is shown, and the CDR3 is as TCRdb lists it. The chain combines TRBV9 with TRBJ1-1. The CDR3 has 8 residues if both end residues are counted. Germline V CDR1 and CDR2: SGDLS, YYNGEE. This chain's CDR3 is CASSGGEG.

This clone was picked up a small number of times. The chain employs TRBV7-9 and TRBJ2-5; 8 bases are a match to TRBD2. The CDR3 has 15 residues. Germline V lookup: CDR1 SEHNR, CDR2 FQNEAQ (reference sequence). The ends lost 3 bases at V and 5 bases at J; junction bases unmatched: 8. The CDR3 reads CASSFVRGGSETQYF. For the CDR3, the DNA is TGTGCCAGCAGCTTTGTACGGGGGGGATCGGAGACCCAGTACTTC.

This clone was picked up a small number of times. The chain is built from TRBV4-2 and TRBJ2-1; 10 positions match TRBD2. J was trimmed by 4 bases and V by 5 bases; bases with no gene match: 5. The CDR3 is 15 residues long. Germline lookup yields CDR1 LGHNA and CDR2 YNFKEQ. The CDR3 loop is CASSSSSGSYNEQFF. CDR3 bases: TGTGCCAGCAGCTCCTCTAGCGGGAGTTACAATGAGCAGTTCTTC.